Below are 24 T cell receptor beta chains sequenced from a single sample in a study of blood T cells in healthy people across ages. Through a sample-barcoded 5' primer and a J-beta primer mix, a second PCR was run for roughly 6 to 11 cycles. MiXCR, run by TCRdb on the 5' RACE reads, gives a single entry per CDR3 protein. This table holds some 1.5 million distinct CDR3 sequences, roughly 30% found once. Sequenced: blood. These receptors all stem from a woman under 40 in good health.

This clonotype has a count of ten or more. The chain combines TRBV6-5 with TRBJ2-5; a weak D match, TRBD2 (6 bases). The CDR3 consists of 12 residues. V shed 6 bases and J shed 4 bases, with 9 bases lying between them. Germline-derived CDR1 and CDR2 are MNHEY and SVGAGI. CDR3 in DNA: TGTGCCAGCAGGCGGGGCCCAGAGACCCAGTACTTC. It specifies CASRRGPETQYF.

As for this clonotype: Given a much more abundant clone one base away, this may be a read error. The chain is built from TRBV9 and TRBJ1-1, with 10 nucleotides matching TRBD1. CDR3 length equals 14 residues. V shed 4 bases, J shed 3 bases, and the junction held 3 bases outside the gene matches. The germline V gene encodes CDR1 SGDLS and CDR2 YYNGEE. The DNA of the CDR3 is TGTGCCAGCAGCCCGGGACAGGGGCACACTGAAGCTTTCTTT. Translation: CASSPGQGHTEAFF. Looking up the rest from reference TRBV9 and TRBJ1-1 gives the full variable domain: DSGVTQTPKHLITATGQRVTLRCSPRSGDLSVYWYQQSLDQGLQFLIQYYNGEERAKGNILERFSAQQFPDLHSELNLSSLELGDSALYFCASSPGQGHTEAFFGQGTRLTVV.

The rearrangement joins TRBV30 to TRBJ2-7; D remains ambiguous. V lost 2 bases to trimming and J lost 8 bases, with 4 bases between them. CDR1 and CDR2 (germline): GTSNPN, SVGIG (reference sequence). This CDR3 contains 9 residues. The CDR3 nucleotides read TGTGCCTGGAGTTGTCAGCAGTACTTC. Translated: CAWSCQQYF.

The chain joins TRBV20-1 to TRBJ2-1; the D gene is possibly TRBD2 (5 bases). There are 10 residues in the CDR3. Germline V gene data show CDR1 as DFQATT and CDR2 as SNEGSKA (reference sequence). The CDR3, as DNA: TGCAGCTTCCTCGGGGAAGAGCAGTTCTTC. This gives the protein CSFLGEEQFF.

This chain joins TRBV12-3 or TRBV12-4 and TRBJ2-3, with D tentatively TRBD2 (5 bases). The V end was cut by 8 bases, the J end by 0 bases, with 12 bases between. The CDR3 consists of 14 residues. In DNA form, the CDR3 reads TGTGCCAGCTTTTTTAGCGTGAGCACAGATACGCAGTATTTT. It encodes CASFFSVSTDTQYF.

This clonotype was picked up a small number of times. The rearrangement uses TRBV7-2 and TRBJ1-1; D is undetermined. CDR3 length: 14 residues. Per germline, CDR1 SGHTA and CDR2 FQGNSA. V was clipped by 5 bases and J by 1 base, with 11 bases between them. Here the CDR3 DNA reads TGTGCCAGCAGCAGAGGACGTAAGAACACTGAAGCTTTCTTT. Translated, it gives CASSRGRKNTEAFF.

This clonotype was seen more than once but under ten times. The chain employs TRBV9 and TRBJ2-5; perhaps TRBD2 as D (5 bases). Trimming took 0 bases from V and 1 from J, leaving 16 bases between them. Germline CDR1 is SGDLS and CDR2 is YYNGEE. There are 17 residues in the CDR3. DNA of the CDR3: TGTGCCAGCAGCGTAGGAGGGAGCTTTTATGGCCAAGAGACCCAGTACTTC. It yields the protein CASSVGGSFYGQETQYF.

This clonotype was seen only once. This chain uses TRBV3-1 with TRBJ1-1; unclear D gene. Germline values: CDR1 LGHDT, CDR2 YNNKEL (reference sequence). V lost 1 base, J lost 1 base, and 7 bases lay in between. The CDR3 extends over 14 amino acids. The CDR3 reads CASSQALGNTEAFF. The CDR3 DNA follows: TGTGCCAGCAGCCAAGCGTTGGGGAACACTGAAGCTTTCTTT.

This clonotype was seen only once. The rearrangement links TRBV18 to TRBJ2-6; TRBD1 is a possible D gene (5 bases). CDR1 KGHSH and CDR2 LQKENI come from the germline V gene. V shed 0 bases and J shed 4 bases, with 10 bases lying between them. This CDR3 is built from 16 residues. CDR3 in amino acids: CASSPPQGAGANVLTF. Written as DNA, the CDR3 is TGTGCCAGCTCACCACCGCAAGGGGCAGGGGCCAACGTCCTGACTTTC.

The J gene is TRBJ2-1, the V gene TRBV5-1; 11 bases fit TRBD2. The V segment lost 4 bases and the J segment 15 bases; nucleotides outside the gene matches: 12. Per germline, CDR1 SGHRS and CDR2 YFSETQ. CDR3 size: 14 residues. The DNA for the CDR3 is TGCGCCAGCAGCGAGGGGACTAGCGGACCGTCTATGTTCTTC. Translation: CASSEGTSGPSMFF. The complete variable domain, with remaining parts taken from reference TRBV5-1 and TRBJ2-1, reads KAGVTQTPRYLIKTRGQQVTLSCSPISGHRSVSWYQQTPGQGLQFLFEYFSETQRNKGNFPGRFSGRQFSNSRSEMNVSTLELGDSALYLCASSEGTSGPSMFFGPGTRLTVL.

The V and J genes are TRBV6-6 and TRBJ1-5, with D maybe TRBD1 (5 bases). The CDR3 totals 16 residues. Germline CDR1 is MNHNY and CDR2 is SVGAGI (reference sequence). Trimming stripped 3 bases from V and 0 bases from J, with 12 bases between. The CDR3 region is CASSYGRDYSNQPQHF. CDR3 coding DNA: TGTGCCAGCAGTTATGGGAGGGACTATAGCAATCAGCCCCAGCATTTT.

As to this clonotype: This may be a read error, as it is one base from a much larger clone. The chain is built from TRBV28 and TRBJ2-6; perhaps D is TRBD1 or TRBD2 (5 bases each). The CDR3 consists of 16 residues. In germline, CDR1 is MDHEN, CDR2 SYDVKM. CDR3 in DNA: TGTGCCAGCAGTTTATCGCCCGGGTCCGGGGCCAACGTCCGGACTTTC. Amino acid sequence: CASSLSPGSGANVRTF.

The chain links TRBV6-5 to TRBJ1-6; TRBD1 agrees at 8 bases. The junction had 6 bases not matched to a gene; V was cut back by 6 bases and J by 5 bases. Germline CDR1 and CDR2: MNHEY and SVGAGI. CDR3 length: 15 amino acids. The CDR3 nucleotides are TGTGCCAGCAGACCAACGGACAGGGATAATTCACCCCTCCACTTT. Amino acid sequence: CASRPTDRDNSPLHF.

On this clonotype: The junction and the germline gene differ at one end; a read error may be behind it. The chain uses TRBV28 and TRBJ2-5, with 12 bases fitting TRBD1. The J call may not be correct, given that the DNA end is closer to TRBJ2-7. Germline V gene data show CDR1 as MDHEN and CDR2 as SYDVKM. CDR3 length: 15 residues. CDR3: CVSSSSGTGGSEQYF. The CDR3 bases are TGTGTCAGCAGTTCCTCCGGGACAGGGGGCTCCGAGCAGTACTTC.

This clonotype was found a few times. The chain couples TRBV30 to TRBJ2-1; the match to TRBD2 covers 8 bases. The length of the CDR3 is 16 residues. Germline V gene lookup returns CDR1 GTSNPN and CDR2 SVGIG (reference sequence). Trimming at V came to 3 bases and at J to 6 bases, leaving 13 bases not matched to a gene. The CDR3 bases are TGTGCCTGGAGCGTTCTCGTAACGGGAGGGCCCAATGAGCAGTTCTTC. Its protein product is CAWSVLVTGGPNEQFF.

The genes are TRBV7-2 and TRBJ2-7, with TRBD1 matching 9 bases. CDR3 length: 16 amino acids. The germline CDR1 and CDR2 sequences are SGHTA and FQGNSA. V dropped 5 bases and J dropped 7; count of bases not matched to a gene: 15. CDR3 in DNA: TGTGCCAGCAGCCTGGACAGGGGCGGGGGCGTGGGTGAGCAGTACTTC. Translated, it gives CASSLDRGGGVGEQYF.

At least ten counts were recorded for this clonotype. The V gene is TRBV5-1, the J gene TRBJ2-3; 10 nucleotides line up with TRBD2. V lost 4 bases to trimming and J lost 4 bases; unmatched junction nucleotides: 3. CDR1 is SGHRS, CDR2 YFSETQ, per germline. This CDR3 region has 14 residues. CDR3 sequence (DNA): TGCGCCAGCAGCGCTAGCGGGGGATCAGATACGCAGTATTTT. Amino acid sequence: CASSASGGSDTQYF.

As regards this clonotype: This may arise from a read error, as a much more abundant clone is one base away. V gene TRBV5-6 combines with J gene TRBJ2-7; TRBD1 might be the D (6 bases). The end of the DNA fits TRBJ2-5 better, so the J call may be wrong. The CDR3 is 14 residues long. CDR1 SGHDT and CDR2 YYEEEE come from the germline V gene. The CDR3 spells CASSLRGSSGTQYF. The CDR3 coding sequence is TGTGCCAGCAGCCTAAGGGGGAGCTCAGGGACCCAGTACTTC.

For the CDR3, the DNA is TGTGCTACAGCAGCATTTCCCGGACGGGATGAGCAGTTCTTC. Amino acid sequence: CATAAFPGRDEQFF. The rearrangement links TRBV5-5 to TRBJ2-1; no clear D. The CDR3 is 14 residues long. The germline V gene encodes CDR1 SGHKS and CDR2 YYEKEE (reference sequence). Supplemented by reference TRBV5-5 and TRBJ2-1, the full variable domain reads DAGVTQSPTHLIKTRGQQVTLRCSPISGHKSVSWYQQVLGQGPQFIFQYYEKEERGRGNFPDRFSARQFPNYSSELNVNALLLGDSALYLCATAAFPGRDEQFFGPGTRLTVL.

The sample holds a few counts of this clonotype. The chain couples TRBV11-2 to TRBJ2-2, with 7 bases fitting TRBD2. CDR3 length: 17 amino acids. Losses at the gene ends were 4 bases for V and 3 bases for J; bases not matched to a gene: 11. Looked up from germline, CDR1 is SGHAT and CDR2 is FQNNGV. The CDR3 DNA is TGTGCCAGCAGCTATTGGGAGGGCCATCGGTACACCGGGGAGCTGTTTTTT. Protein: CASSYWEGHRYTGELFF.

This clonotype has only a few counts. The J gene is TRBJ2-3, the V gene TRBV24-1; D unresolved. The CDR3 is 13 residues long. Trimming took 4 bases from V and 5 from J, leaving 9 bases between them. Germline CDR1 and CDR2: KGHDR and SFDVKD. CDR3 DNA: TGTGCCACCAGTGAAGGAGCCCGAGATACGCAGTATTTT. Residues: CATSEGARDTQYF.

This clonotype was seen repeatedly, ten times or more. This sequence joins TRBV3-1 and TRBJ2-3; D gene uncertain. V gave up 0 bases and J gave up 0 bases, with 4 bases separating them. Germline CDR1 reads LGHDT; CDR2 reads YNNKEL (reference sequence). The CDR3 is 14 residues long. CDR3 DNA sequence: TGTGCCAGCAGCCAAGATTTTAGCACAGATACGCAGTATTTT. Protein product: CASSQDFSTDTQYF.

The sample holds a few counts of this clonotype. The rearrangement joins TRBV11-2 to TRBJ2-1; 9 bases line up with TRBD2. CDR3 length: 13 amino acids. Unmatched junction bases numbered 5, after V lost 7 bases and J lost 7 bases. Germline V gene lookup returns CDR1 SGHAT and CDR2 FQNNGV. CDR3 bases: TGTGCCAGCACAGCGGGGGGAATAAATGAGCAGTTCTTC. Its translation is CASTAGGINEQFF.

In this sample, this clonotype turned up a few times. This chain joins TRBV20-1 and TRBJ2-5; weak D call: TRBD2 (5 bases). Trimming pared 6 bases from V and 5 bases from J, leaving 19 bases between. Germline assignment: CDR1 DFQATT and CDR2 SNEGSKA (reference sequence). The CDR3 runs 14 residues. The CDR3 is CSAVPPLAGETQYF. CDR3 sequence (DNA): TGCAGTGCCGTACCCCCTTTGGCGGGTGAGACCCAGTACTTC.